Here is one T cell receptor (beta chain) with its context. This sample stems from a study of shared T cell receptors in the human thymus. Libraries were prepared by immunoSEQ multiplex PCR; TCRdb keeps only in-frame clonotypes and omits some of them. The data contain hundreds of thousands of clones, roughly 86% of them singletons. This CDR3 has 16 residues. Germline V gives CDR1 MGHDK, CDR2 SYGVNS. Trimming took 2 bases from V and 1 from J; bases not matched to a gene: 7. Separately, the same data were catalogued under a study of human thymus T cells. That publication notes: The people who donated were healthy Finnish babies having corrective surgery for congenital heart defects. Thymic tissue was derived from resections collected during corrective heart surgery. V and J gene usage appeared biased in thymic and blood repertoires.

Sequencing used thymocytes. This clonotype was sampled from a boy younger than two with a congenital heart defect. The chain recombines TRBV25-1 with TRBJ1-1; 7 positions match TRBD1. The CDR3: CASSEPLGQENTEAFF. The CDR3 bases are TGTGCCAGCAGTGAACCTCTAGGACAGGAGAACACTGAAGCTTTCTTT.